The 32 T cell receptor beta chains below all came from one sample that was sequenced in a study of blood T cell repertoires in COVID-19. Generated by immunoSEQ multiplex PCR, the TCRdb table keeps only in-frame clones and is missing some. The sample records over 150,000 clones, around 82% being singletons. Sequencing used peripheral blood. Source of these receptors: a man aged 18 to 29 with active or convalescent COVID-19.

The V call is TRBV5-5, the J call TRBJ1-1; tentative D call: TRBD1 (6 bases). The V end lost 2 bases, the J end lost 3 bases, and 11 bases lay between the germline ends. Germline values: CDR1 SGHKS, CDR2 YYEKEE (reference sequence). CDR3 length: 14 amino acids. CDR3 loop: CASSLIPGDTEAFF. CDR3 DNA sequence: TGTGCCAGCAGCTTAATTCCAGGGGACACTGAAGCTTTCTTT.

The chain employs TRBV9 and TRBJ2-1; 7 nucleotides match TRBD1. CDR3 length equals 15 residues. CDR1 is SGDLS, CDR2 YYNGEE, per germline. Trimming took 2 bases from V and 2 from J; bases not matched to a gene: 4. CDR3 region: CASSVGRGTYNEQFF. For the CDR3, the DNA is TGTGCCAGCAGCGTGGGCAGGGGGACCTACAATGAGCAGTTCTTC.

The chain carries TRBV5-4 and TRBJ2-7; D is perhaps TRBD1 (5 bases). Germline V CDR1 and CDR2: SGHNT, YYREEE (reference sequence). The CDR3 has 14 residues. V dropped 4 bases and J dropped 3 bases, with 14 bases sitting between them. CDR3 sequence (DNA): TGTGCCAGCAGCCGCCAGGGTAACGTCTACGAGCAGTACTTC. It encodes CASSRQGNVYEQYF.

V and J are TRBV10-1 and TRBJ1-1; D is ambiguous. Germline V lookup: CDR1 WNHNN, CDR2 SYGVQD (reference sequence). Deletions cut 2 bases from V and 7 bases from J, with 8 bases between. The length of the CDR3 is 12 residues. The CDR3 here is CASSEAADEAFF. The CDR3 DNA reads as TGCGCCAGCAGTGAGGCGGCAGATGAAGCTTTCTTT.

This clone appeared a few times. V is TRBV2 and J is TRBJ1-6; 8 bases fit TRBD1. Germline-derived CDR1 and CDR2 are SNHLY and FYNNEI. The CDR3 loop spans 14 amino acids. Germline trimming cut 7 bases from V and 7 bases from J; bases unmatched to any gene: 6. DNA of the CDR3: TGTGCCAGCATAAAACAGGGGGGGAATTCACCCCTCCACTTT. Amino acid sequence: CASIKQGGNSPLHF.

The gene calls are TRBV30 and TRBJ2-2; D might be TRBD2 (7 bases). The V gene's germline CDR1 is GTSNPN and CDR2 SVGIG (reference sequence). The V end lost 4 bases, the J end lost 0 bases, and 27 bases lay between the germline ends. The CDR3 runs 20 residues. The CDR3 bases are TGTGCCTGGACCCTCATCGGGGGGCTAGCGAATCCCGCGAACACCGGGGAGCTGTTTTTT. It yields the protein CAWTLIGGLANPANTGELFF.

The V and J genes are TRBV6-5 and TRBJ1-1, with 7 bases identical to TRBD1. J gave up 2 bases and V 7 bases, and 10 bases lay outside the gene matches. Germline CDR1 reads MNHEY; CDR2 reads SVGAGI. CDR3 length: 15 residues. DNA of the CDR3: TGTGCCAGCATCAGGGGGTGGGGGTCCAACACTGAAGCTTTCTTT. It encodes CASIRGWGSNTEAFF.

The chain joins TRBV20-1 to TRBJ2-1; TRBD1 matches at 12 bases. V was clipped by 3 bases and J by 5 bases; unmatched bases: 14. The CDR3 covers 18 residues. The germline V gene encodes CDR1 DFQATT and CDR2 SNEGSKA (reference sequence). CDR3: CSASKSPGTGGKHNEQFF. The CDR3 nucleotides read TGCAGTGCTAGTAAGTCCCCCGGGACAGGGGGCAAACACAATGAGCAGTTCTTC.

The gene calls are TRBV5-1 and TRBJ1-6; D is unclear. Deletions cut 2 bases from V and 8 bases from J, with 11 bases between. The CDR3 runs 14 residues. Germline values: CDR1 SGHRS, CDR2 YFSETQ. The CDR3 loop reads CASSLLQSDSPLHF. In DNA form, the CDR3 reads TGCGCCAGCAGCTTACTCCAAAGCGATTCACCCCTCCACTTT.

The rearrangement joins TRBV5-1 to TRBJ1-3; 9 nucleotides match TRBD1. Germline CDR1 is SGHRS and CDR2 is YFSETQ. The J segment lost 0 bases and the V segment lost 4 bases, leaving 5 bases of the junction unmatched. CDR3 length: 16 residues. The CDR3 DNA is TGCGCCAGCAGCACCACAGGGGGCATCTCTGGAAACACCATATATTTT. Its translation is CASSTTGGISGNTIYF.

V usage is TRBV28 and J usage is TRBJ1-6, with 7 bases matching TRBD1. V lost 5 bases to trimming and J lost 3 bases; unmatched junction nucleotides: 4. The CDR3 totals 15 residues. The germline gives CDR1 MDHEN, CDR2 SYDVKM. The CDR3 here is CASSLSGGYNSPLHF. CDR3 nucleotide sequence: TGTGCCAGCAGTCTATCAGGGGGCTATAATTCACCCCTCCACTTT.

The chain is built from TRBV5-1 and TRBJ2-5, with 15 bases identical to TRBD2. V trimming: 5 bases; J trimming: 1 base; junction bases outside the gene matches: 6. Germline CDR1 is SGHRS and CDR2 is YFSETQ. This CDR3 is built from 17 residues. The CDR3 loop is CASSPRGLAGGQETQYF. The CDR3 DNA reads TGCGCCAGCAGTCCTCGGGGACTAGCGGGGGGCCAAGAGACCCAGTACTTC. Using reference TRBV5-1 and TRBJ2-5 for the parts outside the CDR3, the full variable domain is KAGVTQTPRYLIKTRGQQVTLSCSPISGHRSVSWYQQTPGQGLQFLFEYFSETQRNKGNFPGRFSGRQFSNSRSEMNVSTLELGDSALYLCASSPRGLAGGQETQYFGPGTRLLVL.

This chain connects TRBV19 to TRBJ1-2, with 9 positions matching TRBD1. The CDR3 contains 16 residues. CDR1 LNHDA and CDR2 SQIVND come from the germline V gene (reference sequence). After removal of 3 bases from V and 7 bases from J, the junction contained 12 bases not matched to a gene. CDR3 protein: CASSMVADRGFSGYTF. The CDR3 DNA sequence: TGTGCCAGTAGTATGGTCGCGGACAGGGGTTTCAGTGGCTACACCTTC. Full variable domain (rest looked up from reference TRBV19 and TRBJ1-2): DGGITQSPKYLFRKEGQNVTLSCEQNLNHDAMYWYRQDPGQGLRLIYYSQIVNDFQKGDIAEGYSVSREKKESFPLTVTSAQKNPTAFYLCASSMVADRGFSGYTFGSGTRLTVV.

This sequence joins TRBV6-2 or TRBV6-3 and TRBJ2-2; 8 bases fit TRBD1. Germline loops: CDR1 MNHEY, CDR2 SVGEGT. V dropped 4 bases and J dropped 6; count of bases not matched to a gene: 13. The CDR3 sequence is 17 residues long. CDR3 sequence: CASSSTPDRGSAGELFF. CDR3 coding DNA: TGTGCCAGCAGTTCGACTCCAGACAGGGGATCAGCCGGGGAGCTGTTTTTT.

The chain couples TRBV2 to TRBJ1-1; 7 nucleotides agree with TRBD1. The CDR3 covers 14 residues. V shed 4 bases and J 1 base; nucleotides not matched to a gene: 3. Germline loops: CDR1 SNHLY, CDR2 FYNNEI. The DNA of the CDR3 is TGTGCCAGCAGTGGGGACAGCCCGAACACTGAAGCTTTCTTT. It is translated as CASSGDSPNTEAFF.

The V gene is TRBV5-4, the J gene TRBJ1-6; 7 bases are shared with TRBD1. Germline loops: CDR1 SGHNT, CDR2 YYREEE (reference sequence). The CDR3 is 15 amino acids. Trimming at V came to 0 bases and at J to 3 bases, leaving 0 bases not matched to a gene. In DNA form, the CDR3 reads TGTGCCAGCAGCTTGGACAGGGGCTATAATTCACCCCTCCACTTT. Translation gives CASSLDRGYNSPLHF.

J is TRBJ2-1 and V is TRBV6-6; a possible D gene is TRBD1 (5 bases). The CDR3 spans 15 residues. Germline V CDR1 and CDR2: MNHNY, SVGAGI (reference sequence). Deletions cut 4 bases from V and 0 bases from J, with 10 bases between. The CDR3 loop is CASSFPQGSYNEQFF. Written as DNA, the CDR3 is TGTGCCAGCAGTTTCCCTCAGGGCTCCTACAATGAGCAGTTCTTC.

As concerns this clone: An end of the junction differs from the germline gene, which may be a read error. The chain recombines TRBV6-5 with TRBJ1-1; TRBD1 matches at 11 bases. This CDR3 spans 14 amino acids. Germline V gene data show CDR1 as MNHEY and CDR2 as SVGAGI. The CDR3 DNA follows: TGTGCCAGCGGGCCTCGTAGACCGGGACAGGGGGTATCTTTT. Protein product: CASGPRRPGQGVSF.

The V gene is TRBV7-2, the J gene TRBJ1-3, with 7 nucleotides matching TRBD1. The length of the CDR3 is 15 residues. Germline loops: CDR1 SGHTA, CDR2 FQGNSA. Trimming at V came to 5 bases and at J to 7 bases, leaving 11 bases not matched to a gene. CDR3 loop: CASSPGQATGNTIYF. CDR3 nucleotide sequence: TGTGCCAGCAGCCCCGGACAGGCGACCGGGAACACCATATATTTT.

The chain combines TRBV5-5 with TRBJ1-2, with 7 nucleotides matching TRBD1. Germline CDR1 reads SGHKS; CDR2 reads YYEKEE (reference sequence). The CDR3 extends over 15 amino acids. After removal of 3 bases from V and 8 bases from J, the junction contained 13 bases not matched to a gene. CDR3 amino acids: CASSWSTGNSMGYTF. The CDR3 nucleotides read TGTGCCAGCAGCTGGTCGACAGGGAACAGTATGGGCTACACCTTC.

Notes on this clone: Distinct nucleotide sequences in the sample also encode this CDR3. The rearrangement joins TRBV4-1 to TRBJ2-3; 12 bases map to TRBD2. The length of the CDR3 is 16 residues. The germline gives CDR1 MGHRA, CDR2 YSYEKL. After removal of 2 bases from V and 3 bases from J, the junction contained 3 bases not matched to a gene. The CDR3 DNA sequence: TGCGCCAGCAGCCAAACCGGGACTAGCGGGACAGATACGCAGTATTTT. Translation: CASSQTGTSGTDTQYF.

About this clone itself: This specimen includes other DNA sequences encoding the same CDR3. The chain joins TRBV7-9 to TRBJ2-1, with a possible D match to TRBD2 (5 bases). CDR1 is SEHNR and CDR2 is FQNEAQ in the germline V gene (reference sequence). This CDR3 is 15 amino acids long. Trimming shortened V by 1 base and J by 7 bases, and 14 bases separated the two germline ends. This chain's CDR3 is CASSLVGLARNEQFF. The CDR3 DNA reads as TGTGCCAGCAGCTTAGTGGGTCTAGCTAGGAATGAGCAGTTCTTC.

This clone was found once. V is TRBV11-2 and J is TRBJ2-2; 13 nucleotides align to TRBD2. The CDR3 covers 16 residues. V dropped 9 bases and J dropped 6; count of bases not matched to a gene: 10. In germline, CDR1 is SGHAT, CDR2 FQNNGV. The CDR3 bases are TGTGCCAGTTCTAGACTAGCGGGAGGAATGGCCGGGGAGCTGTTTTTT. It codes for CASSRLAGGMAGELFF. The full variable domain, completed using reference TRBV11-2 and TRBJ2-2, is EAGVAQSPRYKIIEKRQSVAFWCNPISGHATLYWYQQILGQGPKLLIQFQNNGVVDDSQLPKDRFSAERLKGVDSTLKIQPAKLEDSAVYLCASSRLAGGMAGELFFGEGSRLTVL.

This clone came up many times. The chain links TRBV6-4 to TRBJ2-6; 8 bases match TRBD1. Trimming at V came to 6 bases and at J to 4 bases, leaving 8 bases not matched to a gene. CDR1 is MRHNA, CDR2 SNTAGT, per germline. This CDR3 is 16 amino acids long. The CDR3 region has the DNA TGTGCCAGCAGCCCAACGACAGGGGTCGGGGCCAACGTCCTGACTTTC. Its protein is CASSPTTGVGANVLTF.

The J gene is TRBJ2-2, the V gene TRBV5-1, with D perhaps TRBD2 (6 bases). The CDR3 loop spans 15 amino acids. Trimming removed 0 bases at V and 5 bases at J, with 11 bases between. CDR1 and CDR2 from the germline V gene are SGHRS and YFSETQ. CDR3 region: CASSLAEEGTGELFF. The CDR3 DNA is TGCGCCAGCAGCTTGGCCGAGGAGGGGACCGGGGAGCTGTTTTTT.

This clone came up once. The V gene is TRBV11-2, the J gene TRBJ1-1; unclear D gene. The CDR3 is 13 residues long. V shed 5 bases and J shed 1 base, with 8 bases lying between them. Per germline, CDR1 SGHAT and CDR2 FQNNGV. CDR3 residues: CASSPTTNTEAFF. The CDR3 coding sequence is TGTGCCAGCAGCCCGACAACGAACACTGAAGCTTTCTTT.

The J gene is TRBJ2-2, the V gene TRBV9, with D possibly matching TRBD2 (5 bases). This CDR3 has 14 residues. Germline V gene lookup returns CDR1 SGDLS and CDR2 YYNGEE. V was shortened by 1 base and J by 7 bases, with 11 bases between the two germline ends. The CDR3 loop reads CASSVSAGYGELFF. The CDR3 region has the DNA TGTGCCAGCAGCGTAAGCGCGGGTTACGGGGAGCTGTTTTTT.

The V call is TRBV7-2, the J call TRBJ2-5, with a weak D call TRBD2 (6 bases). The CDR3 extends over 13 amino acids. Germline CDR1 SGHTA, CDR2 FQGNSA. Trimming pared 6 bases from V and 2 bases from J, leaving 10 bases between. CDR3 in DNA: TGTGCCAGCAGACCCGCGGGACAAGAGACCCAGTACTTC. It codes for CASRPAGQETQYF.

Only one count was recorded for this clone. The chain joins TRBV5-6 to TRBJ2-7; 10 nucleotides match TRBD2. The CDR3 contains 16 residues. V lost 0 bases and J lost 0; bases outside the gene matches: 3. The V gene's germline CDR1 is SGHDT and CDR2 YYEEEE. CDR3 sequence (DNA): TGTGCCAGCAGCTTGGCCCCTAGCGGGAGCTCCTACGAGCAGTACTTC. Residues: CASSLAPSGSSYEQYF.

A few counts support this clone. The V gene is TRBV2, the J gene TRBJ1-2; D remains unclear. Germline assignment: CDR1 SNHLY and CDR2 FYNNEI. V lost 6 bases and J lost 1, with 18 bases in between. The CDR3 has 16 amino acids. CDR3 region: CASSDKLVRFNYGYTF. The CDR3 region has the DNA TGTGCCAGCAGCGACAAACTAGTACGTTTTAACTATGGCTACACCTTC.

The J gene is TRBJ2-6, the V gene TRBV28; 9 bases map to TRBD2. J lost 0 bases, V lost 7 bases, and 4 bases had no gene match. Germline V gene data show CDR1 as MDHEN and CDR2 as SYDVKM. The CDR3 runs to 16 residues. The CDR3 bases are TGTGCCAGCACCCCTAGCGGGACCTCTGGGGCCAACGTCCTGACTTTC. Amino acids: CASTPSGTSGANVLTF.

This chain connects TRBV27 to TRBJ2-7, with 9 bases identical to TRBD1. The trim removed 2 bases at V and 0 bases at J, leaving 5 bases unmatched. The length of the CDR3 is 16 residues. Germline CDR1 and CDR2: MNHEY and SMNVEV (reference sequence). The CDR3 protein is CASSLVGQGSSYEQYF. The CDR3 DNA reads TGTGCCAGCAGTTTAGTCGGACAGGGGAGCTCCTACGAGCAGTACTTC.